The 10 T cell receptor beta chains reported below all come from one sample, sequenced in a study of identical twins. TCRdb used MiXCR to reprocess the 5' RACE reads, holding one entry per CDR3 protein. Among 450,000 to 650,000 distinct CDR3 sequences listed, around 15% were seen once. These same records also appear under a second study, on yellow fever vaccine responses in identical twins.

The sequenced sample consisted of CD4+ T cells sorted from blood. The receptors derive from a woman between 18 and 30 years old in good health.

The chain couples TRBV12-3 or TRBV12-4 to TRBJ2-2, with 8 bases matching TRBD2. The ends lost 1 base at V and 7 bases at J; junction bases unmatched: 11. The CDR3 contains 17 residues. CDR3 DNA: TGTGCCAGCAGTTTAGTGGGCGGGAGGCGATACAACGGGGAGCTGTTTTTT. Encoded protein: CASSLVGGRRYNGELFF.

A few counts support this clonotype. This chain connects TRBV20-1 to TRBJ2-1, with D hard to call. In germline, CDR1 is DFQATT, CDR2 SNEGSKA (reference sequence). CDR3 length equals 11 residues. V gave up 4 bases and J gave up 9 bases, with 10 bases separating them. The CDR3 protein is CSAIGMGEQFF. The CDR3 region has the DNA TGCAGTGCTATCGGAATGGGTGAGCAGTTCTTC.

This clonotype was counted a few times. The chain combines TRBV2 with TRBJ1-4, with D maybe TRBD1 (5 bases). Germline V gene sequence: CDR1 SNHLY, CDR2 FYNNEI. Between the trimmed V and J ends, which lost 6 bases and 3 bases, there was a span of 14 bases. This CDR3 region has 15 residues. As DNA, the CDR3 is TGTGCCAGCAGGGAACAGGTTGTAGCTAATGAAAAACTGTTTTTT. As protein: CASREQVVANEKLFF. Full variable domain (rest looked up from reference TRBV2 and TRBJ1-4): EPEVTQTPSHQVTQMGQEVILRCVPISNHLYFYWYRQILGQKVEFLVSFYNNEISEKSEIFDDQFSVERPDGSNFTLKIRSTKLEDSAMYFCASREQVVANEKLFFGSGTQLSVL.

V and J are TRBV20-1 and TRBJ2-5; the D is unclear. The V end was cut by 0 bases, the J end by 3 bases, with 14 bases between. Germline CDR1 is DFQATT and CDR2 is SNEGSKA (reference sequence). This CDR3 contains 15 residues. CDR3 bases: TGCAGTGCTAGAGATAGCCGGTTGGCAGAAGAGACCCAGTACTTC. Its translation is CSARDSRLAEETQYF.

This clonotype was counted between two and nine times. The J gene is TRBJ2-7, the V gene TRBV20-1; TRBD1 matches at 8 bases. CDR1 and CDR2 from the germline V gene are DFQATT and SNEGSKA (reference sequence). V was clipped by 0 bases and J by 4 bases; unmatched bases: 8. This CDR3 comprises 15 residues. Here the CDR3 reads CSARDRTGRLYEQYF. CDR3 nucleotide sequence: TGCAGTGCTAGAGATCGGACAGGGAGACTGTACGAGCAGTACTTC.

This clonotype has only a few counts. The V and J genes are TRBV24-1 and TRBJ2-1; TRBD2 matches 8 bases. This CDR3 comprises 14 residues. Per the germline V gene, CDR1 is KGHDR and CDR2 is SFDVKD. V was pared by 5 bases and J by 10 bases, with 9 bases of the junction left unmatched. The CDR3 reads CATSVSGSVGEQFF. CDR3 nucleotide sequence: TGTGCCACCAGTGTAAGCGGGAGTGTGGGGGAGCAGTTCTTC.

This clonotype was counted a few times. V is TRBV6-4 and J is TRBJ2-3; 8 bases map to TRBD2. The junction had 5 bases not matched to a gene; V was cut back by 2 bases and J by 4 bases. Germline CDR1 MRHNA, CDR2 SNTAGT. CDR3 size: 15 residues. CDR3 loop: CASSDRPGGADTQYF. For the CDR3, the DNA is TGTGCCAGCAGTGACCGACCGGGAGGGGCAGATACGCAGTATTTT.

This clonotype was detected only a few times. The CDR3, as DNA: TGCGCCAGCAGCCTGAACCCGGGACAAGCTAATGAAAAACTGTTTTTT. Residues: CASSLNPGQANEKLFF. This sequence joins TRBV4-1 and TRBJ1-4, with D perhaps matching TRBD1 (6 bases). Germline loops: CDR1 MGHRA, CDR2 YSYEKL. The CDR3 is 16 amino acids. Deletions cut 4 bases from V and 3 bases from J, with 15 bases between.

The rearrangement joins TRBV4-1 to TRBJ2-2; TRBD2 might be the D (7 bases). V was pared by 8 bases and J by 4 bases, with 14 bases between. Germline V CDR1 and CDR2: MGHRA, YSYEKL. The CDR3 sequence is 14 residues long. The CDR3 coding sequence is TGCGCCAGCGGGGGGGGGCGAGGCACCGGGGAGCTGTTTTTT. Translated: CASGGGRGTGELFF.

This sequence joins TRBV27 and TRBJ2-2, with a possible D match to TRBD2 (5 bases). The germline V gene encodes CDR1 MNHEY and CDR2 SMNVEV (reference sequence). This CDR3 spans 17 amino acids. Trimming took off 2 bases at V and 0 bases at J, with 13 bases between the two ends. The CDR3 here is CASSLAPAGTNTGELFF. The CDR3 bases are TGTGCCAGCAGTTTAGCCCCTGCCGGGACGAACACCGGGGAGCTGTTTTTT.